This is a list of T cell receptor beta chains from one sample in a study of control samples from healthy donors and cancer patients. TCRdb's table, derived via immunoSEQ multiplex PCR, lists solely in-frame clones and lacks some. The repertoire holds roughly 100,000 clones, with around 89% as singletons. Sequences were obtained from PBMCs. Receptors originate from a man between 60 and 75 years old with lung cancer. Each CDR3 is given with its conserved first and last residue. Each record gives: D gene, V gene, J gene, clone size, CDR3 length, CDR3 protein, CDR3 DNA. A D gene is named only where the DNA matches it firmly. Clone size is shown for a subset of rows, as once, few, many or a class of expanded clone.

-	TRBV7-9	TRBJ2-5	-	14	CASSLGTPGKTQYF	TGTGCCAGCAGCTTAGGGACTCCCGGAAAGACCCAGTACTTC
TRBD1	TRBV30	TRBJ1-4	once	17	CAWSVLKGASTNEKLFF	TGTGCCTGGAGTGTACTAAAGGGGGCTTCAACTAATGAAAAACTGTTTTTT
-	TRBV2	TRBJ2-1	-	14	CASSWALSPSEQFF	TGTGCCAGCAGTTGGGCCCTTTCTCCCTCTGAGCAGTTCTTC
-	TRBV21-1	TRBJ2-7	-	12	CASSKAAYEQYF	TGTGCCAGCAGCAAAGCGGCCTACGAGCAGTACTTC
-	TRBV9	TRBJ2-2	-	15	CASSARTVTTGELFF	TGTGCCAGCAGCGCTCGGACAGTAACCACCGGGGAGCTGTTTTTT
TRBD1	TRBV2	TRBJ1-1	-	15	CASSEGNRGGLEAFF	TGTGCCAGCAGTGAGGGGAACAGGGGGGGACTTGAAGCTTTCTTT
-	TRBV30	TRBJ1-5	-	13	CAWGRQGNQPQHF	TGTGCCTGGGGGAGACAGGGCAATCAGCCCCAGCATTTT
-	TRBV27	TRBJ1-6	-	13	CASSLRGYSPLHF	TGTGCCAGCAGTTTGAGGGGCTATTCACCCCTCCACTTT
TRBD2	TRBV9	TRBJ2-3	-	17	CASSVYKLAGNTDTQYF	TGTGCCAGCAGCGTATACAAACTAGCGGGGAACACAGATACGCAGTATTTT
-	TRBV7-3	TRBJ2-3	-	15	CASSLKSESWATQYF	TGTGCCAGCAGCTTAAAGAGTGAGAGTTGGGCTACGCAGTATTTT
-	TRBV5-8	TRBJ1-5	few	12	CASSFSGLPQHF	TGTGCCAGCAGCTTTTCAGGCTTGCCCCAGCATTTT